This T cell receptor (beta chain) was observed in a study of OX40 agonist ivuxolimab in advanced cancers. The CDR3 contains 15 residues. CDR1 and CDR2 (germline): LNHNV, YYDKDF (reference sequence). J gave up 5 bases and V 8 bases, and 12 bases lay outside the gene matches. Profiled with immunoSEQ multiplex PCR; TCRdb holds only in-frame clones, not every one. The sample has approximately 90,000 clones; approximately 89% are singletons. The source of this sequence is an adult with an advanced solid tumor such as melanoma, head and neck, liver or kidney cancer. The chain has TRBV15 and TRBJ2-5; 9 bases are a match to TRBD2. The sample here was CD4+ or CD8+ T cells sorted from blood, taken in a trial of the OX40 agonist ivuxolimab. The CDR3 reads CATALGGSGGETQYF. The CDR3 DNA reads as TGTGCCACCGCGTTGGGGGGTAGCGGGGGTGAGACCCAGTACTTC.